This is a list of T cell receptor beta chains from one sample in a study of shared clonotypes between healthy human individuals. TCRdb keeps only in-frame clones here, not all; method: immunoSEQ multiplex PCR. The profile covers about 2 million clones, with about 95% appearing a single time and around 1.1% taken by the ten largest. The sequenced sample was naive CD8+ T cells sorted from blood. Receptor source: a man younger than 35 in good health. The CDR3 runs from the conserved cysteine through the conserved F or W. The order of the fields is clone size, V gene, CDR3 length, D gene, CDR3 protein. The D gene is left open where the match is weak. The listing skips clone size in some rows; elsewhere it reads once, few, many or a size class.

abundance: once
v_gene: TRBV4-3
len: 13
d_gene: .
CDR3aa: CASSQDGNYGYTF

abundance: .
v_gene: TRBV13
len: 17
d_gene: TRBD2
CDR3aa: CASSPGASGGSSGELFF

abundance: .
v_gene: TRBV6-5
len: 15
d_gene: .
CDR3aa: CASSHSRSYNSPLHF

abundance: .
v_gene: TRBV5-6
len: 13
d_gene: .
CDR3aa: CASRAGALYEQYF

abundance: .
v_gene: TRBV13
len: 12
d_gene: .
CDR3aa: CASSNRVTEAFF

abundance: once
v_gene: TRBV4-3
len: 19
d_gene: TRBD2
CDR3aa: CASSQDRLAGAVGAETQYF

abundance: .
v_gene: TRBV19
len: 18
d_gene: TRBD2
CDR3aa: CASSTGLAGGESYNEQFF

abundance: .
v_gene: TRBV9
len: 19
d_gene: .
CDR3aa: CASSASQSVGRWDNSPLHF

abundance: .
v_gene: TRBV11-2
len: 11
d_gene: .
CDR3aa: CASRFNEKLFF

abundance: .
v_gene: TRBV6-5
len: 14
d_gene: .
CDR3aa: CASSPLGAAYEQYF

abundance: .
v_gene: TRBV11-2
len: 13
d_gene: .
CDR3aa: CASSLVGDYEQYF

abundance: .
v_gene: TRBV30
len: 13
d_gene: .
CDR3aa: CAWSATGGNIQYF

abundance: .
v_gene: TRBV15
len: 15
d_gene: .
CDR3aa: CATSRVGSVLYGYTF

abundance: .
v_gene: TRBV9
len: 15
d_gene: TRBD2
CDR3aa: CASSVSGSTTDTQYF

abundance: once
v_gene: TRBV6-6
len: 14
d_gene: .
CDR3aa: CASNALLNSETQYF

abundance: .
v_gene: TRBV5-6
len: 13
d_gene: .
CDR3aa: CASRISSGNTIYF

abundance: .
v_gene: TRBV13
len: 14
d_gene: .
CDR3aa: CASSSRGVNTEAFF

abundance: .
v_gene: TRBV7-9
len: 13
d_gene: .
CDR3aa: CASSFGQEVGYTF

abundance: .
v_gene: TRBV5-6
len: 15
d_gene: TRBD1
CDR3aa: CASSLGTGALSEQYF

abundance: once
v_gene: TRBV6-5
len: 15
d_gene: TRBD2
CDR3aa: CASSPTSGGTETQYF

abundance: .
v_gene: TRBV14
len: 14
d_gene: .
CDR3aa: CASSPDSLNTEAFF

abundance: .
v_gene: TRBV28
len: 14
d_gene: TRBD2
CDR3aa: CASSTGLGEYEQYF

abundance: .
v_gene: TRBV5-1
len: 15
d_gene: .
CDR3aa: CASSFSGQTSETQYF

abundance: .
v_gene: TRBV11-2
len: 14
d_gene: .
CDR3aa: CASSSDGLQDTQYF

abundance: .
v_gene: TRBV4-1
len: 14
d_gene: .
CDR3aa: CASSQVGNSYEQYF

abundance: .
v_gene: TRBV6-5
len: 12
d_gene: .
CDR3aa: CASSPPGTEAFF

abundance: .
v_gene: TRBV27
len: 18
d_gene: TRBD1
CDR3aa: CASTTTGVDRPENEKLFF

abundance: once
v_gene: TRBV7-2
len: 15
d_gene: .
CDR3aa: CASSPEGVSGNTIYF

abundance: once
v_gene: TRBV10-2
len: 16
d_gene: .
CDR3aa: CASRELDTLYNSPLHF

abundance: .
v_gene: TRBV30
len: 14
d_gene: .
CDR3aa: CAWSVRGESYEQYF

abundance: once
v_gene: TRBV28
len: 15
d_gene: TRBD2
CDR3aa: CASKSGTSLMDIQYF

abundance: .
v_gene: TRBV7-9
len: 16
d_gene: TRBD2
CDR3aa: CASSHPTSGGQETQYF

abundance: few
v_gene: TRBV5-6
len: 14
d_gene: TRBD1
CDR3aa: CASSWDRVADTQYF

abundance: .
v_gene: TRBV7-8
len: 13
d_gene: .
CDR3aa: CASSLDYTGEQYF

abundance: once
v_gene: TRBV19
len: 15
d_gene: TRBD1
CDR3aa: CASRNGDSSGQPQHF

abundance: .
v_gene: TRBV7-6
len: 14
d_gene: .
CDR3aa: CASSLFGGTDTQYF

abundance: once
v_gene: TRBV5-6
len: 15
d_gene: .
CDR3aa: CASSFGRLVNYGYTF

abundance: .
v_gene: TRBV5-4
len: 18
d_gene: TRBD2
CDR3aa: CASSLGGSGTSSTDTQYF

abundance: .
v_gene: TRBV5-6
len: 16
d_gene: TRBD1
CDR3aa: CASSQSTGTESYEQYF

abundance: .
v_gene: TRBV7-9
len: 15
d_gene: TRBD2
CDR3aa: CASSWGLAGVETQYF

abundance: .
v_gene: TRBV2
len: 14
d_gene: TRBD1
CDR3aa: CATMAQGASETQYF

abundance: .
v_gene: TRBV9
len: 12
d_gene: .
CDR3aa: CASSVADNEQFF

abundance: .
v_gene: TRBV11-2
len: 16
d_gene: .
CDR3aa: CASSLDGEGVEEKLFF

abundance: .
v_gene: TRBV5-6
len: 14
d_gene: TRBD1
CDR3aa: CASSPGQGGYEQYF